This T cell receptor beta chain was profiled in a study of human T cells and chemical hapten exposure. Only a few counts were recorded for this clonotype. Its antigen remains unidentified. Germline CDR1 DFQATT, CDR2 SNEGSKA (reference sequence). This CDR3 contains 19 residues. After removal of 3 bases from V and 5 bases from J, the junction contained 12 bases not matched to a gene. The time point here: pre-sensitization, week 0. Treatment defined: therapeutic diphenylcyclopropenone sensitization with weekly scalp DPC. Patches went on only after blood had been drawn each time. Study results and limitations: More PT1 expanded TCRs went with higher patch test scores. TCRs at a frequency above 1 in 1000 stayed unchanged with DPC sensitization.

TCRdb passed the RACE reads through MiXCR, listing each CDR3 protein once. Among about 120,000 distinct CDR3 sequences listed, 13% were seen once. This specimen consisted of whole blood, obtained in connection with sensitization to the hapten diphenylcyclopropenone (DPC). This chain uses TRBV20-1 with TRBJ2-2, with TRBD2 matching over 16 bases. The TCR originated in a woman aged 18-29 years with alopecia areata. Some clones in this sample may be carry-over from other donors' samples. CDR3 coding DNA: TGCAGTGCTAGGGCCTTGGCGGGACTAGCGGGGGGGCCAACCGGGGAGCTGTTTTTT. Its translation is CSARALAGLAGGPTGELFF.